This T cell receptor beta chain was found in a study of blood T cell repertoires in COVID-19. Study at large: Donors in the United States, Italy and Spain gave samples during acute or convalescent COVID-19.

This CDR3 spans 18 amino acids. Per the germline V gene, CDR1 is SEHNR and CDR2 is FQNEAQ (reference sequence). V was pared by 4 bases and J by 2 bases, with 12 bases of the junction left unmatched. Original methodology: Reference gene primers were amplified, and this amplification served to estimate nucleated cell counts. Clones were read by immunoSEQ multiplex PCR, and TCRdb kept only the in-frame ones, dropping some. V, J and clone size are taken as reported in that table, and D and trimming were inferred from the DNA itself. Here the sample spans 200,000 to 250,000 clones, roughly 84% being singletons. Cohorts were determined from participant-reported clinical history.

This clonotype originated in a woman in her thirties or forties who had recovered from COVID-19. Sequenced input: PBMCs or T cells enriched from blood (not recorded which). The gene calls are TRBV7-9 and TRBJ2-5, with 11 bases lining up with TRBD2. This CDR3 reads CASSSTALGTSGQETQYF. The CDR3 nucleotides read TGTGCCAGCAGCTCCACCGCCCTAGGGACTAGCGGTCAAGAGACCCAGTACTTC.